This section outlines one TCR beta chain sequence together with its context. This specimen comes from a study of T cell changes during pregnancy in multiple sclerosis. Germline-derived CDR1 and CDR2 are KGHSH and LQKENI. There are 18 residues in the CDR3. V dropped 0 bases and J dropped 3; count of bases not matched to a gene: 7. Repertoires were generated with immunoSEQ multiplex PCR, while TCRdb's copy carries only in-frame clones and drops some. The table has tens of thousands of clones, approximately 87% seen once; the top ten hold around 4.7%. The sequencing here drew on peripheral blood, taken in the second trimester of pregnancy. This clonotype was sampled from a female donor in good health, enrolled as a control in a pregnancy study. This chain joins TRBV18 and TRBJ1-6, with 8 bases aligning to TRBD1. The CDR3 DNA follows: TGTGCCAGCTCACCACCGGGGCAGGGGGCTTTCTATAATTCACCCCTCCACTTT. Residues: CASSPPGQGAFYNSPLHF.